A single sample gave rise to the 8 T cell receptor beta chains below, sequenced in a study of CD8 T cells in Susac syndrome. Random-hexamer reverse transcription was applied to roughly 0.45 to 1 ug RNA. In TCRdb, the immunoSEQ multiplex PCR reads were re-called with MiXCR into one record per CDR3 protein. The profile shows under 200,000 distinct CDR3 sequences, 90% to 95% of them singletons. Sequenced material: CD4+ T cells from PBMCs. The receptors come from a human donor with Susac syndrome.

The rearrangement uses TRBV12-3 or TRBV12-4 and TRBJ1-1; 7 bases map to TRBD1. V shed 10 bases, J shed 1 base, and the junction held 9 bases outside the gene matches. CDR3 length: 14 residues. CDR3 sequence (DNA): TGTGCCACCACCCGGGACAGACGGAACACTGAAGCTTTCTTT. Protein sequence: CATTRDRRNTEAFF.

Concerning this clonotype: One end of the junction does not line up with germline, which may come from a read error. The chain employs TRBV7-7 and TRBJ2-2; D not certain. The CDR3 spans 13 residues. CDR1 and CDR2 (germline): SSHAT, FNYEAQ (reference sequence). The CDR3 coding sequence is TGTGCTAGCAGCTTAGGCTACACCGGGGAGCTGTTTTTT. Its protein is CASSLGYTGELFF.

The chain joins TRBV5-1 to TRBJ2-5; 9 nucleotides agree with TRBD1. Germline CDR1 is SGHRS and CDR2 is YFSETQ. The CDR3 loop spans 18 amino acids. V gave up 0 bases and J gave up 1 base; unmatched junction bases: 10. CDR3 nucleotide sequence: TGCGCCAGCAGCTTGGGTGCGTCCGGGACAGGGATCCAAGAGACCCAGTACTTC. Protein: CASSLGASGTGIQETQYF.

This clonotype was seen just once. The V and J genes are TRBV15 and TRBJ1-5; 9 nucleotides align to TRBD1. The CDR3 totals 16 residues. Germline V gives CDR1 LNHNV, CDR2 YYDKDF (reference sequence). The ends lost 0 bases at V and 2 bases at J; junction bases unmatched: 2. The CDR3 loop is CATSREWTGGNQPQHF. The CDR3 nucleotides read TGTGCCACCAGCAGAGAATGGACAGGGGGCAATCAGCCCCAGCATTTT. The full variable domain, rest sourced from reference TRBV15 and TRBJ1-5, is DAMVIQNPRYQVTQFGKPVTLSCSQTLNHNVMYWYQQKSSQAPKLLFHYYDKDFNNEADTPDNFQSRRPNTSFCFLDIRSPGLGDTAMYLCATSREWTGGNQPQHFGDGTRLSIL.

This clonotype appeared a single time. This chain connects TRBV20-1 to TRBJ1-2; possibly TRBD1 for D (5 bases). Germline CDR1 DFQATT, CDR2 SNEGSKA (reference sequence). With 3 bases removed from V and 8 bases from J, the gap between germline ends came to 10 bases. This CDR3 region has 11 residues. The CDR3 loop is CSASRDGGYTF. The CDR3 DNA sequence: TGCAGTGCTAGCAGGGACGGAGGCTACACCTTC.

The rearrangement joins TRBV29-1 to TRBJ1-2, with D tentatively TRBD1 (5 bases). Trimming took off 6 bases at V and 3 bases at J, with 17 bases between the two ends. In germline, CDR1 is SQVTM, CDR2 ANQGSEA. This CDR3 contains 14 residues. CDR3 region: CSVSSTDKDYGYTF. DNA for the CDR3: TGCAGCGTCTCCTCGACAGATAAAGACTATGGCTACACCTTC.

This clonotype was recorded once. This sequence joins TRBV3-1 and TRBJ1-2; D is ambiguous. The CDR3 loop spans 14 amino acids. V lost 0 bases and J lost 4, with 9 bases in between. CDR1 LGHDT and CDR2 YNNKEL come from the germline V gene (reference sequence). The CDR3 spells CASSQEAVSYGYTF. In DNA, the CDR3 is TGTGCCAGCAGCCAAGAGGCTGTAAGCTATGGCTACACCTTC.

This clonotype is a singleton in its sample. This chain connects TRBV20-1 to TRBJ2-5, with 10 positions matching TRBD2. The CDR3 contains 17 residues. With V trimmed by 2 bases and J by 4 bases, 13 bases remained unmatched. Per germline, CDR1 DFQATT and CDR2 SNEGSKA (reference sequence). In DNA, the CDR3 is TGCAGTGCTAGACGTCACGCAGCGGGGGGGTTCTCAGAGACCCAGTACTTC. Amino acid sequence: CSARRHAAGGFSETQYF.